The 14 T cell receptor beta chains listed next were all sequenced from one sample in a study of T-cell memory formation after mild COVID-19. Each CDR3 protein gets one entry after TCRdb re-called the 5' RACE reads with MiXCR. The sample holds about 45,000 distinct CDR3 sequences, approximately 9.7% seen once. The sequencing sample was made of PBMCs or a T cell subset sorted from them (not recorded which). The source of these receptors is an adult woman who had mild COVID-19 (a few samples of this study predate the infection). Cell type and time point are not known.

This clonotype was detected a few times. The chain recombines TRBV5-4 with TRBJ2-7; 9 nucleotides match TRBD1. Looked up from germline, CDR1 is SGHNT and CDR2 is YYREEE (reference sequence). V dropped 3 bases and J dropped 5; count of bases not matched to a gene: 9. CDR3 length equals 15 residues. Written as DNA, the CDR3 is TGTGCCAGCAGCTCATACCGGACAGGGGCAAACGAGCAGTACTTC. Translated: CASSSYRTGANEQYF.

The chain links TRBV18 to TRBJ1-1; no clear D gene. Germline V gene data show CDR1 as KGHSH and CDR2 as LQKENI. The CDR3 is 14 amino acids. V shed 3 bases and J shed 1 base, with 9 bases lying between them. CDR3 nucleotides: TGTGCCAGCTCACCTGCAGCCCGGAACACTGAAGCTTTCTTT. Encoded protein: CASSPAARNTEAFF.

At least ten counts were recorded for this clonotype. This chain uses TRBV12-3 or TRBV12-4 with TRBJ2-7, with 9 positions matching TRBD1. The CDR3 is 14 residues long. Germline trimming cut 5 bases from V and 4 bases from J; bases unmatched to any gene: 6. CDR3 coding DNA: TGTGCCAGCAGTCCGGAGACAGGGGGGTACGAGCAGTACTTC. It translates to CASSPETGGYEQYF.

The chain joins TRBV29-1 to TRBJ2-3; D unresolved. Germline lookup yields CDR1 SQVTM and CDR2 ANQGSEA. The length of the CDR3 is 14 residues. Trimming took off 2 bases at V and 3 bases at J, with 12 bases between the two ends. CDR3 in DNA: TGCAGCGTTGAAAGGACGTTTGGTACAGATACGCAGTATTTT. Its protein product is CSVERTFGTDTQYF.

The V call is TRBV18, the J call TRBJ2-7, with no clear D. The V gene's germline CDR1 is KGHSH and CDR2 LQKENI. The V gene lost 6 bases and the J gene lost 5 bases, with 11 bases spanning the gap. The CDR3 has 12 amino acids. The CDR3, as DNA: TGTGCCAGCTCTCCCACCGGCCACGAGCAGTACTTC. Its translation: CASSPTGHEQYF.

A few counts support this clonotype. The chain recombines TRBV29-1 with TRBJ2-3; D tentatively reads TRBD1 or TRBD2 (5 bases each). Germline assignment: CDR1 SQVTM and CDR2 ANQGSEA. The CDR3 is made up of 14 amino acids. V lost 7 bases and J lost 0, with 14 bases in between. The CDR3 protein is CSAKSGASTDTQYF. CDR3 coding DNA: TGCAGCGCCAAATCCGGGGCTAGCACAGATACGCAGTATTTT.

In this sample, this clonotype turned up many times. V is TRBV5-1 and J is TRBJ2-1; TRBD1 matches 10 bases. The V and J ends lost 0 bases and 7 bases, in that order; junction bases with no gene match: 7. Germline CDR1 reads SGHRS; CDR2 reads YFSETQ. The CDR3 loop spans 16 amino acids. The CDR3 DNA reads TGCGCCAGCAGCTTGGCCGCGGGACAGGGGAGGAATGAGCAGTTCTTC. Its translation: CASSLAAGQGRNEQFF.

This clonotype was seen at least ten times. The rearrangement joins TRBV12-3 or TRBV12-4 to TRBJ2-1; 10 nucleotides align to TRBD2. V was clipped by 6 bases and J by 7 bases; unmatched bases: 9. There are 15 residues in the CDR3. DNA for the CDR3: TGTGCCAGCAGGCGAGCGGGGGGGCCTGGGAATGAGCAGTTCTTC. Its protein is CASRRAGGPGNEQFF.

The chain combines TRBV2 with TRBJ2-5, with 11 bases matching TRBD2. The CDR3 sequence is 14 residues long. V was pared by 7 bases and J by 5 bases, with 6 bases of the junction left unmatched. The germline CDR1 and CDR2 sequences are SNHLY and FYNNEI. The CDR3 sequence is CASTTRTSGETQYF. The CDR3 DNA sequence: TGTGCCAGCACCACTAGGACTAGCGGGGAGACCCAGTACTTC.

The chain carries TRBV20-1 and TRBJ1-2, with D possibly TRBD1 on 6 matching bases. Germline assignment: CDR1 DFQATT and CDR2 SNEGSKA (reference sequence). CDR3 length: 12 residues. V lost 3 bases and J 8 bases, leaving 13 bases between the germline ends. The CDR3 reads CSARGGAQGYTF. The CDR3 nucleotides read TGCAGTGCTAGGGGGGGGGCGCAGGGCTACACCTTC.

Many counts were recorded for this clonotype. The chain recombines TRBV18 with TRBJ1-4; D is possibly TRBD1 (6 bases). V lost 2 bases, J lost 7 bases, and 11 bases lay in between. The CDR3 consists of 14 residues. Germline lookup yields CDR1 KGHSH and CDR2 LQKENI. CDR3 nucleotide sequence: TGTGCCAGCTCACCATACAGGGAAAGTGAAAAACTGTTTTTT. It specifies CASSPYRESEKLFF.

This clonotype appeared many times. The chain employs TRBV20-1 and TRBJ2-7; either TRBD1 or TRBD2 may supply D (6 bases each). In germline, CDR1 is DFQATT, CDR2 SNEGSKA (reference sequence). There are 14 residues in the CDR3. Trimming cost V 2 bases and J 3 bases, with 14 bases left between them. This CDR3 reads CSARSQEGGYEQYF. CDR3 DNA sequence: TGCAGTGCTAGAAGTCAAGAGGGGGGCTACGAGCAGTACTTC.

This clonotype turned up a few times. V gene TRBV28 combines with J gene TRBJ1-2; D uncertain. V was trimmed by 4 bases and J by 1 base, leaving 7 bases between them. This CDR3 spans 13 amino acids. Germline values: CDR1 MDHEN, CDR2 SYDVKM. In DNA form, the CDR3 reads TGTGCCAGCAGTTACGGGGTTAACTATGGCTACACCTTC. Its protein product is CASSYGVNYGYTF.

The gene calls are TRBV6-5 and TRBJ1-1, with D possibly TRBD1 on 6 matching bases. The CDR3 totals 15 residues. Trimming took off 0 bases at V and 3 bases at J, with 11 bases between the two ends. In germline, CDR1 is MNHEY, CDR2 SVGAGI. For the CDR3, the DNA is TGTGCCAGCAGTTACTCGACAGGAGGGGACACTGAAGCTTTCTTT. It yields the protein CASSYSTGGDTEAFF.